This entry lists 3 T cell receptor beta chains sequenced from one sample in a study of cytomegalovirus exposure and HLA in healthy donors. The data were produced by immunoSEQ multiplex PCR, yet TCRdb's version contains in-frame clones alone and is incomplete. Among about 140,000 clones, 70% to 90% were seen once, and the ten largest hold almost 8%. The material sequenced was PBMCs. The source is a woman under 30 in good health and CMV-seropositive.

The chain recombines TRBV28 with TRBJ2-1, with 7 bases matching TRBD1. Germline V gene lookup returns CDR1 MDHEN and CDR2 SYDVKM. The CDR3 extends over 14 amino acids. Losses at the gene ends were 11 bases for V and 0 bases for J; bases not matched to a gene: 7. The CDR3 nucleotides read TGTGCCGTGGAGACAGGGAGCTCCTACAATGAGCAGTTCTTC. Protein product: CAVETGSSYNEQFF.

Only a few counts were recorded for this clone. The chain recombines TRBV6-1 with TRBJ2-7, with unresolved D. The CDR3 runs to 12 residues. Trimming stripped 1 base from V and 2 bases from J, with 3 bases between. CDR1 is MNHNS, CDR2 SASEGT, per germline. The CDR3 DNA is TGTGCCAGCAGTGAAGGAGCCTACGAGCAGTACTTC. This codes for CASSEGAYEQYF.

This sequence joins TRBV6-4 and TRBJ1-2; TRBD1 is a possible D gene (6 bases). This CDR3 is 16 amino acids long. The germline V gene encodes CDR1 MRHNA and CDR2 SNTAGT. Trimming left V 4 bases short and J 6 bases short, with 21 bases between. The CDR3 loop is CASSALGSTGNHGYTF. Here the CDR3 DNA reads TGTGCCAGCAGTGCCCTCGGATCGACAGGAAACCATGGCTACACCTTC.